This is a list of T cell receptor beta chains from one sample in a study of control samples from healthy donors and cancer patients. Clones were sequenced by immunoSEQ multiplex PCR, and TCRdb holds only the in-frame ones, with some missing. In the table there are 120,000 or so clones, approximately 92% of which are singletons. The sequenced material came from PBMCs. All receptors derive from an elderly man with head and neck cancer. CDR3s include the opening cysteine and the closing phenylalanine or tryptophan. D genes are given only for firm matches. Only some rows state a clone size, as once, few, many or a class for expanded clones.

d_gene: .; v_gene: TRBV29-1; j_gene: TRBJ1-2; abundance: .; CDR3nt: TGCAGCGTTGAAGACCGAGGGATAGGCTACACCTTC; CDR3aa: CSVEDRGIGYTF
d_gene: .; v_gene: TRBV14; j_gene: TRBJ2-1; abundance: .; CDR3nt: TGTGCCAGCAGCCCGGGGGACAGTTTAGATGAGCAGTTCTTC; CDR3aa: CASSPGDSLDEQFF
d_gene: .; v_gene: TRBV7-2; j_gene: TRBJ2-1; abundance: few; CDR3nt: TGTGCCAGCAGCATCCGGGCCGGATCCTACAATGAGCAGTTCTTC; CDR3aa: CASSIRAGSYNEQFF
d_gene: .; v_gene: TRBV6-1; j_gene: TRBJ1-5; abundance: .; CDR3nt: TGTGCCAGCAGTGAGGGTCAGCCCCAGCATTTT; CDR3aa: CASSEGQPQHF
d_gene: .; v_gene: TRBV4-3; j_gene: TRBJ1-1; abundance: .; CDR3nt: TGCGCCAGCAGCCAAGGCAGGCTCACTGAAGCTTTCTTT; CDR3aa: CASSQGRLTEAFF
d_gene: TRBD1; v_gene: TRBV10-3; j_gene: TRBJ1-6; abundance: .; CDR3nt: TGTGCCATCAGTGAGTCTGGGACAGGGGTTTCACCCCTCCACTTT; CDR3aa: CAISESGTGVSPLHF
d_gene: .; v_gene: TRBV6-2/TRBV6-3; j_gene: TRBJ1-2; abundance: .; CDR3nt: TGTGCCAGCAGTAAGGACAGTTATGGCTACACCTTC; CDR3aa: CASSKDSYGYTF
d_gene: TRBD1; v_gene: TRBV10-1; j_gene: TRBJ2-3; abundance: once; CDR3nt: TGCGCCACCGGACAGGGATGGGATACGCAGTATTTT; CDR3aa: CATGQGWDTQYF
d_gene: .; v_gene: TRBV18; j_gene: TRBJ1-1; abundance: .; CDR3nt: TGTGCCAGCTCACCGAGCAGGGACCTCTCAGCTTTCTTT; CDR3aa: CASSPSRDLSAFF
d_gene: .; v_gene: TRBV27; j_gene: TRBJ1-5; abundance: .; CDR3nt: TGTGCCAGCAGTTTACTCTCGCCCCACCATAGTCAGCCCCAGCATTTT; CDR3aa: CASSLLSPHHSQPQHF
d_gene: TRBD2; v_gene: TRBV6-5; j_gene: TRBJ2-3; abundance: .; CDR3nt: TGTGCCAGCAGTTTTAGCGGGGCCTCAGATACGCAGTATTTT; CDR3aa: CASSFSGASDTQYF
d_gene: .; v_gene: TRBV6-2/TRBV6-3; j_gene: TRBJ2-2; abundance: .; CDR3nt: TGTGCCAGCAGTTCGGGACACCCGGTCACCGGGGAGCTGTTTTTT; CDR3aa: CASSSGHPVTGELFF
d_gene: TRBD1; v_gene: TRBV10-3; j_gene: TRBJ2-1; abundance: .; CDR3nt: TGTGCCATCAGTGATCAGACAGGGGGCTCCTACAATGAGCAGTTCTTC; CDR3aa: CAISDQTGGSYNEQFF
d_gene: TRBD1; v_gene: TRBV6-4; j_gene: TRBJ1-1; abundance: once; CDR3nt: TGTGCCAGCAGTGACTCGGCAGGGGGCACTTTCTTT; CDR3aa: CASSDSAGGTFF
d_gene: .; v_gene: TRBV5-4; j_gene: TRBJ1-4; abundance: .; CDR3nt: TGTGCCAGCAGCTTGGGGGACACCTTAGGAGAAAAACTGTTTTTT; CDR3aa: CASSLGDTLGEKLFF
d_gene: .; v_gene: TRBV27; j_gene: TRBJ2-4; abundance: .; CDR3nt: TGTGCCAGCAGTGAATCTGGGATTGCCCGGACCATTCAGTACTTC; CDR3aa: CASSESGIARTIQYF
d_gene: .; v_gene: TRBV7-9; j_gene: TRBJ1-6; abundance: .; CDR3nt: TGTGCCAGCAGCTCGACCATACAGCTGGATTCACCCCTCCACTTT; CDR3aa: CASSSTIQLDSPLHF
d_gene: .; v_gene: TRBV4-1; j_gene: TRBJ1-6; abundance: .; CDR3nt: TGCGCCAGCAGCCAAGGACCCCCCAGGGCATTGAATTCACCCCTCCACTTT; CDR3aa: CASSQGPPRALNSPLHF
d_gene: .; v_gene: TRBV30; j_gene: TRBJ2-7; abundance: .; CDR3nt: TGTGCCTGGAGTAACTCCTACGAGCAGTACTTC; CDR3aa: CAWSNSYEQYF
d_gene: .; v_gene: TRBV18; j_gene: TRBJ1-5; abundance: .; CDR3nt: TGTGCCAGCTCACCAGGGAGGGATCAGCCCCAGCATTTT; CDR3aa: CASSPGRDQPQHF
d_gene: .; v_gene: TRBV18; j_gene: TRBJ1-4; abundance: .; CDR3nt: TGTGCCAGCTCACCCTTCGGGACTTTTAATGAAAAACTGTTTTTT; CDR3aa: CASSPFGTFNEKLFF
d_gene: .; v_gene: TRBV20-1; j_gene: TRBJ2-2; abundance: .; CDR3nt: TGCAGTGCTTCCGGGGAGCTGTTTTTT; CDR3aa: CSASGELFF
d_gene: TRBD2; v_gene: TRBV7-9; j_gene: TRBJ2-7; abundance: once; CDR3nt: TGTGCCAGCAGCCCAGCTATAGCGGGGGGCAACGAGCAGTACTTC; CDR3aa: CASSPAIAGGNEQYF
d_gene: TRBD2; v_gene: TRBV5-1; j_gene: TRBJ2-1; abundance: .; CDR3nt: TGCGCCAGCAGCTTGGCCGGGACTACCCAGTTCTTC; CDR3aa: CASSLAGTTQFF
d_gene: .; v_gene: TRBV5-4; j_gene: TRBJ1-2; abundance: .; CDR3nt: TGTGCCAGCAGCAGGGCCGCAGAAACCGGCTACACCTTC; CDR3aa: CASSRAAETGYTF
d_gene: TRBD1; v_gene: TRBV19; j_gene: TRBJ2-5; abundance: .; CDR3nt: TGTGCCAGTAGTATTAGGGGAACAGGGGAACAAGAGACCCAGTACTTC; CDR3aa: CASSIRGTGEQETQYF
d_gene: TRBD2; v_gene: TRBV18; j_gene: TRBJ2-1; abundance: .; CDR3nt: TGTGCCACAGCGGGTAGCGGGGGGACTTACAATGAGCAGTTCTTC; CDR3aa: CATAGSGGTYNEQFF
d_gene: .; v_gene: TRBV7-9; j_gene: TRBJ1-6; abundance: .; CDR3nt: TGTGCCAGCAGCCCAGTTCCGCCGGGTAACCATAATTCACCCCTCCACTTT; CDR3aa: CASSPVPPGNHNSPLHF
d_gene: .; v_gene: TRBV28; j_gene: TRBJ1-1; abundance: .; CDR3nt: TGTGCCAGCAGTTTATTCGGGGGGAGGCCTGAAGCTTTCTTT; CDR3aa: CASSLFGGRPEAFF
d_gene: .; v_gene: TRBV5-1; j_gene: TRBJ1-1; abundance: few; CDR3nt: TGCGCCAGCAGACTGGCCCTTCGGGACACTGAAGCTTTCTTT; CDR3aa: CASRLALRDTEAFF
d_gene: TRBD1; v_gene: TRBV19; j_gene: TRBJ2-7; abundance: .; CDR3nt: TGTGCCAGTAGTACCGGGACAGGGGGCCGAGACGAGCAGTACTTC; CDR3aa: CASSTGTGGRDEQYF
d_gene: .; v_gene: TRBV19; j_gene: TRBJ1-4; abundance: .; CDR3nt: TGTGCCAGTAGTATAGCGGAGGCGAGGAACGAAAAACTGTTTTTT; CDR3aa: CASSIAEARNEKLFF
d_gene: TRBD1; v_gene: TRBV3-1/TRBV3-2; j_gene: TRBJ1-3; abundance: .; CDR3nt: TGTGCCAGCAGCCAAGGGGTCAGGGGGCCTAAAAGCTCTGGAAACACCATATATTTT; CDR3aa: CASSQGVRGPKSSGNTIYF
d_gene: .; v_gene: TRBV25-1; j_gene: TRBJ1-1; abundance: .; CDR3nt: TGTGCCAGCAGTGAATTCGAGAGACATAGGGCTTTCTTT; CDR3aa: CASSEFERHRAFF
d_gene: .; v_gene: TRBV4-3; j_gene: TRBJ2-5; abundance: .; CDR3nt: TGCGCCAGCAGCCAAGGGGTTCAAGAGACCCAGTACTTC; CDR3aa: CASSQGVQETQYF
d_gene: TRBD1; v_gene: TRBV14; j_gene: TRBJ1-6; abundance: .; CDR3nt: TGTGCCAGCAGCCACAGGGGGGGTTCACCCCTCCACTTT; CDR3aa: CASSHRGGSPLHF
d_gene: .; v_gene: TRBV7-6; j_gene: TRBJ1-3; abundance: .; CDR3nt: TGTGCCAGCAGCTTAGACGGAGACTCTGGAAACACCATATATTTT; CDR3aa: CASSLDGDSGNTIYF
d_gene: TRBD2; v_gene: TRBV6-5; j_gene: TRBJ2-7; abundance: .; CDR3nt: TGTGCCAGCAGTTATCCCGGGGGGGGTATGAAGCAGTACTTC; CDR3aa: CASSYPGGGMKQYF
d_gene: .; v_gene: TRBV19; j_gene: TRBJ1-2; abundance: .; CDR3nt: TGTGCCAGTAGTGACAGATTTTATGGCTACACCTTC; CDR3aa: CASSDRFYGYTF
d_gene: .; v_gene: TRBV20-1; j_gene: TRBJ2-7; abundance: .; CDR3nt: TGCAGTGCTAGTGACAGATCCTACGAGCAGTACTTC; CDR3aa: CSASDRSYEQYF
d_gene: .; v_gene: TRBV10-3; j_gene: TRBJ1-4; abundance: .; CDR3nt: TGTGCCATCAGTGAGTTCTCGGGGACCGGGGATGAAAAACTGTTTTTT; CDR3aa: CAISEFSGTGDEKLFF
d_gene: TRBD1; v_gene: TRBV6-5; j_gene: TRBJ2-7; abundance: once; CDR3nt: TGTGCCAGCAGTATAACGGACAGGGTACGCTACGAGCAGTACTTC; CDR3aa: CASSITDRVRYEQYF
d_gene: .; v_gene: TRBV9; j_gene: TRBJ2-1; abundance: .; CDR3nt: TGTGCCAGCAGCGAGACCCCCGGGAGGACAGATGAGCAGTTCTTC; CDR3aa: CASSETPGRTDEQFF
d_gene: TRBD2; v_gene: TRBV6-2/TRBV6-3; j_gene: TRBJ2-1; abundance: .; CDR3nt: TGTGCCAGCAGTTTCCCTCCGGGACTAGCGGGAGTTTGGGAGCAGTTCTTC; CDR3aa: CASSFPPGLAGVWEQFF
d_gene: .; v_gene: TRBV25-1; j_gene: TRBJ2-1; abundance: .; CDR3nt: TGTGCCAGCAGTGAAAGAGGAGCGGGACATTCCGATGAGCAGTTCTTC; CDR3aa: CASSERGAGHSDEQFF
d_gene: .; v_gene: TRBV10-3; j_gene: TRBJ1-3; abundance: few; CDR3nt: TGTGCCATCAGTGCGGCGGCCGGGGGAATTGGAAACACCATATATTTT; CDR3aa: CAISAAAGGIGNTIYF
d_gene: .; v_gene: TRBV7-9; j_gene: TRBJ2-5; abundance: .; CDR3nt: TGTGCCAGCAGCCCCGGGTGGGAGACCCAGTACTTC; CDR3aa: CASSPGWETQYF
d_gene: TRBD1; v_gene: TRBV27; j_gene: TRBJ1-4; abundance: .; CDR3nt: TGTGCCAGCAGCAGGGGGCCACCAACTAATGAAAAACTGTTTTTT; CDR3aa: CASSRGPPTNEKLFF
d_gene: .; v_gene: TRBV10-3; j_gene: TRBJ2-1; abundance: .; CDR3nt: TGTGCCACGCGAACTAGCACGGCCTACAATGAGCAGTTCTTC; CDR3aa: CATRTSTAYNEQFF
d_gene: TRBD1; v_gene: TRBV5-6; j_gene: TRBJ1-5; abundance: .; CDR3nt: TGTGCCAGCAGCAGCTTTAGACAGGGGTCGGAGCCCCAGCATTTT; CDR3aa: CASSSFRQGSEPQHF
d_gene: .; v_gene: TRBV9; j_gene: TRBJ2-7; abundance: .; CDR3nt: TGTGCCAGCAGCGCCAGGGGCTCCTACGAGCAGTACTTC; CDR3aa: CASSARGSYEQYF
d_gene: .; v_gene: TRBV6-1; j_gene: TRBJ1-1; abundance: .; CDR3nt: TGTGCCAGCAGTGAGGGCCTGACGAACGCTTTCTTT; CDR3aa: CASSEGLTNAFF
d_gene: .; v_gene: TRBV29-1; j_gene: TRBJ1-5; abundance: .; CDR3nt: TGCAGCGTAATGGCTCCAGGGCCCAATCAGCCCCAGCATTTT; CDR3aa: CSVMAPGPNQPQHF